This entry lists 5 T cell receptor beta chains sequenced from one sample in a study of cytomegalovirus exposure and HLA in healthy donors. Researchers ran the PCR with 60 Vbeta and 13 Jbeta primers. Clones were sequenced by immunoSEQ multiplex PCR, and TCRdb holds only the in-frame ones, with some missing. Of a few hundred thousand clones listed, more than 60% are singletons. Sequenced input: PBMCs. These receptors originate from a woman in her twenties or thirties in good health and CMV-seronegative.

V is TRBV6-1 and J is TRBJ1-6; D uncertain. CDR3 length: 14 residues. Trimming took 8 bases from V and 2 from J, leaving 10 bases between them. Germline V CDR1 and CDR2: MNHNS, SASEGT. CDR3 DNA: TGTGCCAGCGCAGCAGGTACCTATAATTCACCCCTCCACTTT. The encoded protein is CASAAGTYNSPLHF.

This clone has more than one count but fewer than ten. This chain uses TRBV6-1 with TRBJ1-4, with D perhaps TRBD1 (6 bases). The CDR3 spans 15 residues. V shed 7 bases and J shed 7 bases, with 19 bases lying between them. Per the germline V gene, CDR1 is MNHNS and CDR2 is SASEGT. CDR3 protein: CASISPGQLGEKLFF. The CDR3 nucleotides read TGTGCCAGCATTAGCCCGGGACAACTCGGTGAAAAACTGTTTTTT.

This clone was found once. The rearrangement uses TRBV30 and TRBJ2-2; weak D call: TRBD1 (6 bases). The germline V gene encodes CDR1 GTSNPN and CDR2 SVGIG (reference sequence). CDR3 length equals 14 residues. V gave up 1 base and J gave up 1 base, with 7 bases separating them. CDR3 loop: CAWSETGNTGELFF. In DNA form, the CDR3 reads TGTGCCTGGAGTGAGACAGGGAACACCGGGGAGCTGTTTTTT.

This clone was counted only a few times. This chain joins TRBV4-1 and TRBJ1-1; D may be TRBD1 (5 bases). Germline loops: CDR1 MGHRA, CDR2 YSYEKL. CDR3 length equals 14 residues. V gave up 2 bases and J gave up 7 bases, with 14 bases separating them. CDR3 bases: TGCGCCAGCAGCCAACCCACGAACAGGTATGAAGCTTTCTTT. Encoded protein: CASSQPTNRYEAFF.

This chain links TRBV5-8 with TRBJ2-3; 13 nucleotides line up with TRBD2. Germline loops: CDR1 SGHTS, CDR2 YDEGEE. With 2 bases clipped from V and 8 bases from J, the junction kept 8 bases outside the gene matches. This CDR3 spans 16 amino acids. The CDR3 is CASSLRPGTSGTTQYF. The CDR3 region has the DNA TGTGCCAGCAGCTTACGCCCCGGGACTAGCGGGACTACGCAGTATTTT.